This T cell receptor (beta chain) appears in the sequencing data of a study of early T cells in non-severe SARS-CoV-2 infection. The study's findings and limits: VDJdb matching favored anti-spike CD8 responses, missing private and CD4 specificities.

Individual cDNA molecules received unique molecular identifiers during library preparation. One entry per CDR3 protein results from TCRdb running MiXCR on the 5' RACE reads. The table records around 47,000 distinct CDR3 sequences, around 10% of them present only once. The CDR3 length is 14 residues. Germline CDR1 is SGDLS and CDR2 is YYNGEE. The V end lost 0 bases, the J end lost 6 bases, and 12 bases lay between the germline ends. On this clonotype: Its specificity is not known.

This sequence joins TRBV9 and TRBJ1-1; D uncertain. The clonotype was recovered from an adult who was a healthcare worker with PCR-confirmed SARS-CoV-2 infection or an uninfected control (not recorded which). The sample was whole blood. The DNA for the CDR3 is TGTGCCAGCAGCGTAGGACACCACGGGGCTGAAGCTTTCTTT. Its protein product is CASSVGHHGAEAFF. Looking up the rest from reference TRBV9 and TRBJ1-1 gives the full variable domain: DSGVTQTPKHLITATGQRVTLRCSPRSGDLSVYWYQQSLDQGLQFLIQYYNGEERAKGNILERFSAQQFPDLHSELNLSSLELGDSALYFCASSVGHHGAEAFFGQGTRLTVV.